These 31 T cell receptor beta chains share one sample of origin, sequenced in a study of Ad26.COV2.S vaccination and SARS-CoV-2 variants. The method was immunoSEQ multiplex PCR; TCRdb's version includes in-frame clones alone and lacks a portion of them. The data hold hundreds of thousands of clones, with around 90% observed a single time. Noted treatment: 15 to 20 received Ad26.COV2.S at low or high dose, single or two shots; several received placebo; per-sample allocation not given. Sampling happened 63 days after the first vaccine or placebo injection. The sequencing used peripheral blood, collected in a trial of Ad26.COV2.S vaccine versus placebo. The receptors originated from a person aged 18-60 years who received the Ad26.COV2.S COVID-19 vaccine or a placebo.

CDR3: CASSLTELNSPLHF. CDR3 coding DNA: TGTGCCAGCAGCTTAACGGAACTTAATTCACCCCTCCACTTT. The chain carries TRBV7-9 and TRBJ1-6; unclear D gene. Deletions cut 2 bases from V and 6 bases from J, with 8 bases between. Germline V CDR1 and CDR2: SEHNR, FQNEAQ (reference sequence). This CDR3 contains 14 residues.

The J gene is TRBJ2-3, the V gene TRBV10-3; 8 bases fit TRBD2. The CDR3 covers 16 residues. V was pared by 11 bases and J by 2 bases, with 15 bases of the junction left unmatched. Germline-derived CDR1 and CDR2 are ENHRY and SYGVKD. The CDR3 nucleotides read TGTGCCGCCTACCCGGCCGGGGGGGTTCTCACAGATACGCAGTATTTT. This codes for CAAYPAGGVLTDTQYF.

This clone was recorded only once. The chain joins TRBV7-6 to TRBJ1-1; a weak D match, TRBD1 (6 bases). Trimming cost V 2 bases and J 8 bases, with 12 bases left between them. CDR1 SGHVS and CDR2 FNYEAQ come from the germline V gene. This CDR3 is 13 amino acids long. The CDR3 reads CASSLSGGLEAFF. The CDR3 bases are TGTGCCAGCAGCTTAAGTGGGGGGCTCGAAGCTTTCTTT.

In this sample, this clone turned up once. The J gene is TRBJ2-1, the V gene TRBV30, with TRBD1 matching 8 bases. Germline assignment: CDR1 GTSNPN and CDR2 SVGIG (reference sequence). Trimming removed 3 bases from V and 5 bases from J; junction bases left unmatched: 3. This CDR3 contains 13 residues. The DNA for the CDR3 is TGTGCCTGGAGCAGGGGGCGACACAATGAGCAGTTCTTC. It yields the protein CAWSRGRHNEQFF.

The chain uses TRBV7-2 and TRBJ2-3; TRBD1 or TRBD2 may be the D gene (6 bases each). Germline CDR1 reads SGHTA; CDR2 reads FQGNSA. Trimming stripped 1 base from V and 1 base from J, with 15 bases between. CDR3 size: 17 residues. The CDR3 region has the DNA TGTGCCAGCAGCTTAGAGGCTGGGGGGCCAGGCACAGATACGCAGTATTTT. Amino acid sequence: CASSLEAGGPGTDTQYF. Using reference TRBV7-2 and TRBJ2-3 for the parts outside the CDR3, the full variable domain is GAGVSQSPSNKVTEKGKDVELRCDPISGHTALYWYRQSLGQGLEFLIYFQGNSAPDKSGLPSDRFSAERTGGSVSTLTIQRTQQEDSAVYLCASSLEAGGPGTDTQYFGPGTRLTVL.

The CDR3 DNA is TGTGCCAGCAGCGAGGAGGGCCCCGGAGATACGCAGTATTTT. It codes for CASSEEGPGDTQYF. The chain couples TRBV5-5 to TRBJ2-3; possibly TRBD2 for D (6 bases). Germline V CDR1 and CDR2: SGHKS, YYEKEE (reference sequence). The length of the CDR3 is 14 residues. Trimming removed 4 bases from V and 5 bases from J, with 14 bases in between.

The chain combines TRBV30 with TRBJ2-7; D is undetermined. In germline, CDR1 is GTSNPN, CDR2 SVGIG (reference sequence). CDR3 length: 12 residues. The V end was cut by 3 bases, the J end by 3 bases, with 9 bases between. CDR3 amino acids: CAWRDGFYEQYF. DNA for the CDR3: TGTGCCTGGAGGGACGGGTTCTACGAGCAGTACTTC.

The rearrangement uses TRBV27 and TRBJ2-3; D unresolved. CDR1 is MNHEY, CDR2 SMNVEV, per germline (reference sequence). There are 13 residues in the CDR3. Trimming pared 3 bases from V and 0 bases from J, leaving 4 bases between. The DNA for the CDR3 is TGTGCCAGCAGTTTCGCTAGCACAGATACGCAGTATTTT. This gives the protein CASSFASTDTQYF.

V gene TRBV6-1 combines with J gene TRBJ1-2; D gene uncertain. V was cut by 2 bases and J by 2 bases, with 9 bases left in between. This CDR3 region has 14 residues. The germline gives CDR1 MNHNS, CDR2 SASEGT. The CDR3 protein is CASSELPGNYGYTF. In nucleotides, the CDR3 is TGTGCCAGCAGTGAACTGCCAGGAAACTATGGCTACACCTTC.

V and J are TRBV30 and TRBJ2-7; D might be TRBD1 (7 bases). V was trimmed by 5 bases and J by 0 bases, leaving 20 bases between them. The CDR3 sequence is 16 residues long. Germline V gene data show CDR1 as GTSNPN and CDR2 as SVGIG (reference sequence). As DNA, the CDR3 is TGTGCCTGGGGGGGAGTGGCGGGACAGACCTCCTACGAGCAGTACTTC. This encodes CAWGGVAGQTSYEQYF.

This clone was counted once. This CDR3 is also generated by other DNA sequences in the sample. The V gene is TRBV5-4, the J gene TRBJ2-1; D might be TRBD1 (6 bases). Germline V gene lookup returns CDR1 SGHNT and CDR2 YYREEE (reference sequence). The CDR3 covers 15 residues. Trimming shortened V by 0 bases and J by 4 bases, and 11 bases separated the two germline ends. The CDR3 region is CASSLAQGNYNEQFF. As DNA, the CDR3 is TGTGCCAGCAGCTTGGCGCAGGGGAATTACAATGAGCAGTTCTTC. Drawing the rest from reference TRBV5-4 and TRBJ2-1, the complete variable domain is ETGVTQSPTHLIKTRGQQVTLRCSSQSGHNTVSWYQQALGQGPQFIFQYYREEENGRGNFPPRFSGLQFPNYSSELNVNALELDDSALYLCASSLAQGNYNEQFFGPGTRLTVL.

For this clone: One junction end disagrees with the germline gene, perhaps due to a read error. The chain is built from TRBV23-1 and TRBJ1-2, with D perhaps matching TRBD1 (6 bases). TRBV23-1 is assigned to the ORF class and has an uncertain function. This CDR3 comprises 12 residues. The chain's CDR3 is CASSQPDKGVAF. CDR3 nucleotide sequence: TGCGCCAGCAGTCAACCAGACAAGGGGGTCGCCTTC.

V gene TRBV18 combines with J gene TRBJ2-3, with D uncertain. The CDR3 covers 15 residues. Trimming left V 3 bases short and J 2 bases short, with 12 bases between. Germline-derived CDR1 and CDR2 are KGHSH and LQKENI. The CDR3 region is CASSPLLTHTDTQYF. The CDR3 DNA reads TGTGCCAGCTCACCCTTGTTAACACACACAGATACGCAGTATTTT.

The V gene is TRBV2, the J gene TRBJ2-7; maybe TRBD2 (5 bases). Germline V gene data show CDR1 as SNHLY and CDR2 as FYNNEI. Trimming shortened V by 3 bases and J by 0 bases, and 12 bases separated the two germline ends. This CDR3 spans 15 amino acids. The CDR3 DNA follows: TGTGCCAGCAGTGAGGGTCTAGCCGGCTCCTACGAGCAGTACTTC. This sequence encodes CASSEGLAGSYEQYF.

This clone turned up a few times. The chain has TRBV6-5 and TRBJ1-5; 7 bases match TRBD1. V dropped 4 bases and J dropped 4; count of bases not matched to a gene: 7. This CDR3 contains 15 residues. CDR1 is MNHEY and CDR2 is SVGAGI in the germline V gene. The CDR3 protein is CASSSYRGGNQPQHF. The CDR3 DNA sequence: TGTGCCAGCAGTTCCTACAGGGGAGGGAATCAGCCCCAGCATTTT.

This chain uses TRBV21-1 with TRBJ2-5. TRBV21-1 is described as a pseudogene. The CDR3 loop spans 14 amino acids. This CDR3 reads CASSKDRRRKTQYF. The CDR3 DNA reads TGTGCCAGCAGCAAAGACAGGAGGAGGAAGACCCAGTACTTC.

The chain couples TRBV19 to TRBJ2-7, with D perhaps TRBD1 (6 bases). V lost 4 bases and J lost 2, with 12 bases in between. The CDR3 totals 14 residues. Germline loops: CDR1 LNHDA, CDR2 SQIVND (reference sequence). The CDR3 region is CASSRAGDTYEQYF. For the CDR3, the DNA is TGTGCCAGTAGTAGGGCAGGGGATACCTACGAGCAGTACTTC. Supplemented by reference TRBV19 and TRBJ2-7, the full variable domain reads DGGITQSPKYLFRKEGQNVTLSCEQNLNHDAMYWYRQDPGQGLRLIYYSQIVNDFQKGDIAEGYSVSREKKESFPLTVTSAQKNPTAFYLCASSRAGDTYEQYFGPGTRLTVT.

The gene calls are TRBV6-5 and TRBJ2-7; 9 positions agree with TRBD2. The CDR3 loop spans 15 amino acids. From germline, CDR1 is MNHEY and CDR2 SVGAGI. Trimming took 6 bases from V and 5 from J; bases not matched to a gene: 11. CDR3 nucleotide sequence: TGTGCCAGCAGAGACCTTAGCGGGAGTGGAGACGAGCAGTACTTC. Encoded protein: CASRDLSGSGDEQYF.

The chain couples TRBV5-1 to TRBJ2-7, with a weak D call TRBD1 (6 bases). Between the trimmed V and J ends, which lost 5 bases and 5 bases, there was a span of 14 bases. In germline, CDR1 is SGHRS, CDR2 YFSETQ. CDR3 size: 13 residues. Here the CDR3 DNA reads TGCGCCAGCAGACAACAGGGTGGCCACGAGCAGTACTTC. Amino acids: CASRQQGGHEQYF.

The V gene is TRBV6-2 or TRBV6-3, the J gene TRBJ1-6, with TRBD1 as a possible D gene (5 bases). The V gene's germline CDR1 is MNHEY and CDR2 SVGEGT. This CDR3 spans 16 amino acids. Trimming left V 2 bases short and J 0 bases short, with 8 bases between. CDR3 nucleotides: TGTGCCAGCAGTTACAGGGGAAGCTCCTATAATTCACCCCTCCACTTT. It is translated as CASSYRGSSYNSPLHF.

The rearrangement links TRBV30 to TRBJ2-7; TRBD1 agrees at 7 bases. V shed 0 bases, J shed 6 bases, and the junction held 8 bases outside the gene matches. The CDR3 runs 14 residues. Germline V lookup: CDR1 GTSNPN, CDR2 SVGIG (reference sequence). CDR3 loop: CAWSVAGGTGEQYF. The CDR3 nucleotides read TGTGCCTGGAGTGTAGCAGGGGGAACGGGCGAGCAGTACTTC.

Points on this clone: This sample also contains other DNA sequences that code for the same CDR3. The chain recombines TRBV5-1 with TRBJ1-4; 7 bases align to TRBD1. The CDR3 loop spans 14 amino acids. The V gene's germline CDR1 is SGHRS and CDR2 YFSETQ. V gave up 2 bases and J gave up 3 bases; unmatched junction bases: 1. CDR3 coding DNA: TGCGCCAGCAGCTTACAGGGGTCTAATGAAAAACTGTTTTTT. Its translation is CASSLQGSNEKLFF.

The genes are TRBV27 and TRBJ2-1; 9 bases are a match to TRBD2. This CDR3 is 15 amino acids long. Germline-derived CDR1 and CDR2 are MNHEY and SMNVEV (reference sequence). V dropped 6 bases and J dropped 2; count of bases not matched to a gene: 5. The CDR3 nucleotides are TGTGCCAGCAGCATAGCGGGAGTTACCTACAATGAGCAGTTCTTC. This translates into CASSIAGVTYNEQFF.

The chain is built from TRBV11-2 and TRBJ1-2; the D is unclear. V was trimmed by 0 bases and J by 1 base, leaving 6 bases between them. Germline V gives CDR1 SGHAT, CDR2 FQNNGV. This CDR3 has 14 amino acids. The CDR3 bases are TGTGCCAGCAGCTTAGATTGGAGTAACTATGGCTACACCTTC. Its protein is CASSLDWSNYGYTF.

In the case of this clone: Other DNA sequences in this specimen translate into the identical CDR3. The gene calls are TRBV18 and TRBJ1-6; the match to TRBD1 covers 8 bases. The V gene end was trimmed by 3 bases and the J gene end by 7 bases; junction bases not matched to a gene: 2. From germline, CDR1 is KGHSH and CDR2 LQKENI. The CDR3 covers 14 residues. The CDR3 coding sequence is TGTGCCAGCTCACCGGGACAGGAAAATTCACCCCTCCACTTT. Its protein is CASSPGQENSPLHF.

V and J are TRBV10-3 and TRBJ1-1, with 8 bases matching TRBD1. The germline V gene encodes CDR1 ENHRY and CDR2 SYGVKD. V shed 5 bases and J 4 bases; nucleotides not matched to a gene: 12. The CDR3 runs to 16 residues. The CDR3 spells CAISSNPGTGPTEAFF. The DNA of the CDR3 is TGTGCCATCAGTTCTAATCCTGGGACAGGCCCCACTGAAGCTTTCTTT.

This clone has just one count. J is TRBJ2-1 and V is TRBV6-2 or TRBV6-3; either TRBD1 or TRBD2 may supply D (5 bases each). Trimming pared 4 bases from V and 15 bases from J, leaving 16 bases between. The CDR3 consists of 12 residues. Germline CDR1 MNHEY, CDR2 SVGEGT. The CDR3 spells CASSSGGGRLFF. The CDR3 bases are TGTGCCAGCAGTTCTGGTGGGGGTCGTTTGTTCTTC.

The V and J genes are TRBV13 and TRBJ2-6, with D unclear. The CDR3 runs 16 residues. The V end was cut by 0 bases, the J end by 1 base, with 7 bases between. Germline-derived CDR1 and CDR2 are PRHDT and FYEKMQ (reference sequence). The CDR3: CASSLGLGSGANVLTF. The CDR3 DNA reads TGTGCCAGCAGCTTAGGGTTAGGGTCTGGGGCCAACGTCCTGACTTTC. Combining the CDR3 with reference TRBV13 and TRBJ2-6 gives the whole variable domain AAGVIQSPRHLIKEKRETATLKCYPIPRHDTVYWYQQGPGQDPQFLISFYEKMQSDKGSIPDRFSAQQFSDYHSELNMSSLELGDSALYFCASSLGLGSGANVLTFGAGSRLTVL.

V is TRBV13 and J is TRBJ1-4, with 9 bases identical to TRBD1. Looked up from germline, CDR1 is PRHDT and CDR2 is FYEKMQ (reference sequence). The CDR3 contains 15 residues. Trimming took 4 bases from V and 7 from J; bases not matched to a gene: 7. CDR3 sequence: CASSSPGQGSEKLFF. DNA of the CDR3: TGTGCCAGCAGCTCCCCGGGACAGGGCAGTGAAAAACTGTTTTTT. Full variable domain (remainder filled in from reference TRBV13 and TRBJ1-4): AAGVIQSPRHLIKEKRETATLKCYPIPRHDTVYWYQQGPGQDPQFLISFYEKMQSDKGSIPDRFSAQQFSDYHSELNMSSLELGDSALYFCASSSPGQGSEKLFFGSGTQLSVL.

This clone has just one count. The chain joins TRBV18 to TRBJ1-5; unclear D gene. CDR1 and CDR2 from the germline V gene are KGHSH and LQKENI. V lost 2 bases, J lost 7 bases, and 9 bases lay in between. The CDR3 covers 13 residues. The CDR3 protein is CASSPSGSQPQHF. CDR3 sequence (DNA): TGTGCCAGCTCACCATCAGGCAGCCAGCCCCAGCATTTT.

The chain employs TRBV18 and TRBJ2-3; D remains unclear. Germline lookup yields CDR1 KGHSH and CDR2 LQKENI. Between the trimmed V and J ends, which lost 2 bases and 3 bases, there was a span of 9 bases. This CDR3 has 14 residues. The CDR3 nucleotides are TGTGCCAGCTCACCATCCGGTTTTACAGATACGCAGTATTTT. This sequence encodes CASSPSGFTDTQYF.